This T cell receptor (beta chain) is drawn from a study of neurological immune-mediated disorders. CDR1 and CDR2 from the germline V gene are LNHNV and YYDKDF (reference sequence). This CDR3 has 14 amino acids. Healthy controls comprised blood bank volunteers in Maryland, USA. Each TCR transcript was tagged with a 10-nucleotide random UMI during 5'RACE. Each sequencing run yielded over 200 million TCR-beta sequences from 15-18 subjects. MiXCR was run by TCRdb on the 5' RACE reads, yielding one entry per CDR3 protein. The sample shows around 46,000 distinct CDR3 sequences, around 25% of them seen only once. Turning to this clonotype: At one end, the junction sequence differs from germline, possibly due to a read error.

Sequenced: PBMCs. The gene calls are TRBV15 and TRBJ2-7; D is undetermined. This TCR came from a woman aged 70-85 years in good health. The CDR3 bases are TGTGCCACCAGCACGGGCCAAACCTCCTCCGAGCAGTACTTC. Its translation is CATSTGQTSSEQYF.